The rows below give T cell receptor beta chains drawn from one sample of a study of T cell responses to AZD1222 COVID-19 vaccine. Repertoires were generated with immunoSEQ multiplex PCR, while TCRdb's copy carries only in-frame clones and drops some. Here the sample spans 150,000 or so clones, 85% to 90% being singletons. Sequences were derived from peripheral blood, sampled on day 0 of AZD1222 vaccination. The source of these receptors is an adult in good health. CDR3s include the opening cysteine and the closing phenylalanine or tryptophan. A D gene is named only where the DNA matches it firmly. Clone size appears in some rows only: once, few, many, or a class for an expanded clone.

j_call,clone_size,v_call,d_call,cdr3_nt,cdr3_aa
TRBJ2-6,-,TRBV5-1,-,TGCGCCAGCAGCTTGGGCCTCTCTGGGGCCAACGTCCTGACTTTC,CASSLGLSGANVLTF
TRBJ1-1,-,TRBV5-1,-,TGCGCCAGCAGCCGGCGGGGGGACACTGAAGCTTTCTTT,CASSRRGDTEAFF
TRBJ1-2,-,TRBV28,-,TGTGCCAGCAGTTTATCTACAGGGAGAGGCGCTAACTATGGCTACACCTTC,CASSLSTGRGANYGYTF
TRBJ2-1,-,TRBV5-1,-,TGCGCCAGCAGCTTGCCAGAATTCTACAATGAGCAGTTCTTC,CASSLPEFYNEQFF
TRBJ1-2,-,TRBV2,-,TGTGCCAGCAGTGACAGCAACTATGGCTACACCTTC,CASSDSNYGYTF
TRBJ1-4,-,TRBV6-1,TRBD1,TGTGCCAGCAGTGAAGGGGGACAGGGGTGGGATGAAAAACTGTTTTTT,CASSEGGQGWDEKLFF
TRBJ1-2,-,TRBV27,-,TGTGCCAGCAGTTTATACGGGGGGATGTGGGGCTACACCTTC,CASSLYGGMWGYTF
TRBJ1-5,once,TRBV4-2,TRBD1,TGTGCCAGCAGCCACGACCAGACAGGGTGGGGCAATCAGCCCCAGCATTTT,CASSHDQTGWGNQPQHF
TRBJ2-6,-,TRBV2,TRBD2,TGTGCCAGCAGTAGCGGGATGTACGGGGCCAACGTCCTGACTTTC,CASSSGMYGANVLTF
TRBJ2-3,-,TRBV7-3,TRBD2,TGTGCCAGCAGCCCCCCTGGACTAGCGGGGGGGCCGAGCACAGATACGCAGTATTTT,CASSPPGLAGGPSTDTQYF
TRBJ1-5,-,TRBV7-9,-,TGTGCCAGCAGCTTAGCGGGCCAGGGTAATCAGCCCCAGCATTTT,CASSLAGQGNQPQHF
TRBJ1-2,-,TRBV4-2,-,TGTGCCAGCAGCCCACGACTCTCCAACTATGGCTACACCTTC,CASSPRLSNYGYTF
TRBJ1-2,once,TRBV6-6,TRBD1,TGTGCCAGCAGTCTACTCCAAGAACGGGACAGGGGTTATCTTGGCTACACCTTC,CASSLLQERDRGYLGYTF
TRBJ1-1,-,TRBV7-9,-,TGTGCCAGCAGCTCTGGACAGCAGAACACTGAAGCTTTCTTT,CASSSGQQNTEAFF
TRBJ1-1,-,TRBV28,-,TGTGCCAGCAGCTCCGGCGGTGAAGCTTTCTTT,CASSSGGEAFF
TRBJ1-1,-,TRBV20-1,-,TGCAGTGCTAGAGAAAACACTGAAGCTTTCTTT,CSARENTEAFF
TRBJ1-6,-,TRBV7-2,TRBD1,TGTGCCAGCAGCGAAGTTACAGGGGACAATTCACCCCTCCACTTT,CASSEVTGDNSPLHF
TRBJ1-5,-,TRBV18,-,TGTGCCAGCCGAGGCAACCTCAATCAGCCCCAGCATTTT,CASRGNLNQPQHF
TRBJ2-1,-,TRBV19,TRBD1,TGTGCCAGTAGTATAACCTCCGGGACAGTCTACAATGAGCAGTTCTTC,CASSITSGTVYNEQFF
TRBJ1-5,-,TRBV28,TRBD1,TGTGCCAGCAGTTTCGACGTCAGGGGGTTGGGGACCCAGCATTTT,CASSFDVRGLGTQHF
TRBJ2-5,-,TRBV29-1,TRBD2,TGCAGCGTTGGACTAGCGGTACAAGAGACCCAGTACTTC,CSVGLAVQETQYF
TRBJ1-3,-,TRBV4-2,-,TGTGCCAGCAGCCAAGAAGTCGGGTTGGCGAGCTCTGGAAACACCATATATTTT,CASSQEVGLASSGNTIYF
TRBJ2-7,-,TRBV27,-,TGTGCCAGCAGCCTTAACCGACAACGGCGAAACGAGCAGTACTTC,CASSLNRQRRNEQYF
TRBJ2-1,-,TRBV11-2,-,TGTGCCAGCAGCTTAGCGTCGAGGGATGAGCAGTTCTTC,CASSLASRDEQFF
TRBJ2-1,-,TRBV24-1,TRBD2,TGTGCCACCAGTGACCCTAGCGGCAGCTCCTACAATGAGCAGTTCTTC,CATSDPSGSSYNEQFF
TRBJ2-1,-,TRBV6-5,-,TGTGCCAGCAGCCCCGGGCCCAATGAGCAGTTCTTC,CASSPGPNEQFF
TRBJ1-1,-,TRBV7-9,-,TGTGCCAGCAGCTTTATGGCCTCGGCAGTCACTGAAGCTTTCTTT,CASSFMASAVTEAFF
TRBJ1-3,-,TRBV28,-,TGTGCCAGCAGTCCAAACATGGGTCCTGGAAACACCATATATTTT,CASSPNMGPGNTIYF
TRBJ1-2,-,TRBV6-5,-,TGTGCCAGCAGTTACTCCGCTCAGGGAGGCTATGGCTACACCTTC,CASSYSAQGGYGYTF
TRBJ1-4,-,TRBV28,-,TGTGCCAGCAGCTTCCCGCCCCATGATTCAACTAATGAAAAACTGTTTTTT,CASSFPPHDSTNEKLFF
TRBJ1-5,-,TRBV19,TRBD1,TGTGCCAGTAACGGACAGGGGGCAGGCAATCAGCCCCAGCATTTT,CASNGQGAGNQPQHF
TRBJ1-5,-,TRBV27,TRBD1,TGTGCCAGCAGTGATCCGGGACAGAATCAGCCCCAGCATTTT,CASSDPGQNQPQHF
TRBJ1-2,-,TRBV18,-,TGTGCCAGCTCTCTTAGGGACGACGAGGGAGGCTACACCTTC,CASSLRDDEGGYTF
TRBJ1-4,-,TRBV2,TRBD1,TGTGCCAGCAGGGACAGGGGGGACGAAAAACTGTTTTTT,CASRDRGDEKLFF
TRBJ1-5,-,TRBV10-3,TRBD1,TGTGCCACCTCAGGGGGGAATCAGCCCCAGCATTTT,CATSGGNQPQHF
TRBJ1-5,-,TRBV7-2,-,TGTGCCAGCAGCTTACAACAGATCAATCAGCCCCAGCATTTT,CASSLQQINQPQHF
TRBJ1-1,-,TRBV7-9,-,TGTGCCAGCAGCCCCCAAATTGCAGGGAGCACTGAAGCTTTCTTT,CASSPQIAGSTEAFF
TRBJ2-6,-,TRBV4-3,-,TGCGCCAGCAGCCCGGGGGACATTTACTCTGGGGCCAACGTCCTGACTTTC,CASSPGDIYSGANVLTF
TRBJ2-1,-,TRBV4-3,TRBD2,TGCGCCAGCAGCCAAGATTCAACGGGAGGGCCACGGAATGAGCAGTTCTTC,CASSQDSTGGPRNEQFF
TRBJ1-2,-,TRBV12-3/TRBV12-4,TRBD1,TGTGCCAGCAGACCCTCAGGGGGCGGCTACACCTTC,CASRPSGGGYTF
TRBJ2-5,-,TRBV28,TRBD1,TGTGCCAGCATTATCCGGGACAGGGGGCAAGAGACCCAGTACTTC,CASIIRDRGQETQYF
TRBJ2-7,-,TRBV7-2,-,TGTGCCAGCAGCCCGTGGGGTGGGACGGACGAGCAGTACTTC,CASSPWGGTDEQYF
TRBJ1-1,-,TRBV7-2,-,TGTGCCAGCAGACGATATACCCAGGGGACTGAAGCTTTCTTT,CASRRYTQGTEAFF
TRBJ1-1,-,TRBV4-1,-,TGCGCCAGCAGCCAACCGACAGAGGGTGAAGCTTTCTTT,CASSQPTEGEAFF
TRBJ1-2,-,TRBV12-5,-,TGTGCTAGTGGTGATGGGACTGCTCGAGGCTACACCTTC,CASGDGTARGYTF
TRBJ2-2,-,TRBV28,TRBD2,TGTGCCAGCAGTCCTCAAGCTAGCGGGAGGGCCCTCGGGAACACCGGGGAGCTGTTTTTT,CASSPQASGRALGNTGELFF
TRBJ2-2,-,TRBV19,-,TGTGCCAGTAGTATCGTCGGCAACACCGGGGAGCTGTTTTTT,CASSIVGNTGELFF
TRBJ2-7,-,TRBV25-1,TRBD2,TGTGCCAGCACCGGCGTGGGGGGGAGAACCTACGAGCAGTACTTC,CASTGVGGRTYEQYF
TRBJ2-2,-,TRBV5-1,-,TGCGCCAGCAGCTCGGGACAAGCCACCGGGGAGCTGTTTTTT,CASSSGQATGELFF
TRBJ1-1,-,TRBV5-1,-,TGCGCCAGCGGCGCCGGGAGCCTAAACACTGAAGCTTTCTTT,CASGAGSLNTEAFF
TRBJ2-1,-,TRBV30,TRBD1,TGTGCCTGGAAGTTAACAGGGGGCGCTGAGCAGTTCTTC,CAWKLTGGAEQFF
TRBJ1-6,-,TRBV19,TRBD1,TGTGCCAGTAGTTTCCAGGGGGCCAATAATTCACCCCTCCACTTT,CASSFQGANNSPLHF
TRBJ1-5,-,TRBV4-2,-,TGTGCCAGCAGCCAAGATTTGGGGGGCGCAGATCAGCCCCAGCATTTT,CASSQDLGGADQPQHF
TRBJ1-1,-,TRBV5-4,TRBD1,TGTGCCAGCAGCACAGCCCCCGGGACAGGGGGCGCATGGAACACTGAAGCTTTCTTT,CASSTAPGTGGAWNTEAFF
TRBJ1-2,-,TRBV29-1,-,TGCAGCGTTGAAGGTTTGGAGAGCCCCGGGCAGAGGCTCAACTATGGCTACACCTTC,CSVEGLESPGQRLNYGYTF